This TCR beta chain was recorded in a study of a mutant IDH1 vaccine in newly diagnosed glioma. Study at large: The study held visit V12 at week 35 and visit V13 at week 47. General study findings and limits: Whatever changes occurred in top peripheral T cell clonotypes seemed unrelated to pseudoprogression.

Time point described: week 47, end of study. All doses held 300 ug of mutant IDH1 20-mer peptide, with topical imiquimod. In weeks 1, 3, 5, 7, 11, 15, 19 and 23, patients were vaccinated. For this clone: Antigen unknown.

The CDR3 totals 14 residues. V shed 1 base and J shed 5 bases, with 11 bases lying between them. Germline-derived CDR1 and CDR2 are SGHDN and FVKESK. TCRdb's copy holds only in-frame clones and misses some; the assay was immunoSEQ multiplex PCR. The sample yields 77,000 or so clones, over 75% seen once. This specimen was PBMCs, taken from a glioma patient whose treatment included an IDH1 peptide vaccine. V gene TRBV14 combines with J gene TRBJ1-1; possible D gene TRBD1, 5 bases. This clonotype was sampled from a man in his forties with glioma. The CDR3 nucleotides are TGTGCCAGCAGCCAAGGGGGCGCGGGGACTGAAGCTTTCTTT. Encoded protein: CASSQGGAGTEAFF.